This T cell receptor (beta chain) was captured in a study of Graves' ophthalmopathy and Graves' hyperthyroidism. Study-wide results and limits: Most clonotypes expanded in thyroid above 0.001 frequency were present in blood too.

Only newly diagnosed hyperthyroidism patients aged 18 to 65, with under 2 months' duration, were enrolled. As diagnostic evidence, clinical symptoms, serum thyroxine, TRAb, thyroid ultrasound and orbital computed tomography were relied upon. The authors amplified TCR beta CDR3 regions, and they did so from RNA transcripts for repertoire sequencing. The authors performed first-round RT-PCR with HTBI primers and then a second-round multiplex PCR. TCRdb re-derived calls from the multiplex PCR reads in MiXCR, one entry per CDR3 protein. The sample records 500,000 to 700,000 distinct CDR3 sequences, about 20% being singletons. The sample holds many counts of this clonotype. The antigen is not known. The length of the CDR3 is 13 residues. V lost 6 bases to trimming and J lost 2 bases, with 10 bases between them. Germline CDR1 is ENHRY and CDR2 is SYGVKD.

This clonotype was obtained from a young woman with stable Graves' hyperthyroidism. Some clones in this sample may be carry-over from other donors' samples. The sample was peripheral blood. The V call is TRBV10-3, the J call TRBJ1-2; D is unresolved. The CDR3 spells CAISTSSNYGYTF. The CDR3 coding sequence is TGTGCCATCAGCACATCTTCCAACTATGGCTACACCTTC.